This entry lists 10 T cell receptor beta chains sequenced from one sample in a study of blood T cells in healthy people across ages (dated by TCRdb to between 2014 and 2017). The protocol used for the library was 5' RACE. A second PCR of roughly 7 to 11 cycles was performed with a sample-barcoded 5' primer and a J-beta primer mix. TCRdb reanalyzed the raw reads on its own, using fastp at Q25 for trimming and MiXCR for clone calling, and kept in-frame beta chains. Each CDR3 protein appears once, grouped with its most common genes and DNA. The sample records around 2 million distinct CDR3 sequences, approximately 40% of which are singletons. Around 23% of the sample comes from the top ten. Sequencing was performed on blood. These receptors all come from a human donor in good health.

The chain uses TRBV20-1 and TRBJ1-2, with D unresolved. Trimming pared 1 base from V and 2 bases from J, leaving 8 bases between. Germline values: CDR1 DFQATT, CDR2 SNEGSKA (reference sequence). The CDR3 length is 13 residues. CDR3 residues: CSARAVGNYGYTF. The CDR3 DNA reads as TGCAGTGCTAGAGCCGTCGGAAACTATGGCTACACCTTC.

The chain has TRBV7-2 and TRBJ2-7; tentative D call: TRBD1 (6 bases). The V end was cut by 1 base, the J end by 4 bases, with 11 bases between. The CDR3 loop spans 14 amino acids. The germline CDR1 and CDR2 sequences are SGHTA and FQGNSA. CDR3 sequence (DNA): TGTGCCAGCAGCTTAGGGACAGTATTTTACGAGCAGTACTTC. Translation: CASSLGTVFYEQYF.

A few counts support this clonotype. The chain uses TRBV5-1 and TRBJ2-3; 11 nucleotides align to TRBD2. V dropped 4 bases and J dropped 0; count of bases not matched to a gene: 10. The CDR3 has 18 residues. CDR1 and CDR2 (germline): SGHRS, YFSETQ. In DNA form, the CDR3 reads TGCGCCAGCAGCCGAGGACTAGCGGGCTATCCTAGCACAGATACGCAGTATTTT. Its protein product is CASSRGLAGYPSTDTQYF.

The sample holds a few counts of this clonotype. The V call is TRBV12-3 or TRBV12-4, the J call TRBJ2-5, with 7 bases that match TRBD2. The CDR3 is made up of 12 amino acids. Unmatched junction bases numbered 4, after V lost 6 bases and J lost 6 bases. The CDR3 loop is CASSGEGKTQYF. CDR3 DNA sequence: TGTGCCAGCAGCGGGGAGGGGAAGACCCAGTACTTC.

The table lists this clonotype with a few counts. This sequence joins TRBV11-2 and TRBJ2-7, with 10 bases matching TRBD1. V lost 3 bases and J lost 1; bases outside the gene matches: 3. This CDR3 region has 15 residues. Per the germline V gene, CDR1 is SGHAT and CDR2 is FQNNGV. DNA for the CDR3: TGTGCCAGCAGCTTCCGGGACAGGGGTTCCTACGAGCAGTACTTC. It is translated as CASSFRDRGSYEQYF. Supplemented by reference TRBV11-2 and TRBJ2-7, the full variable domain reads EAGVAQSPRYKIIEKRQSVAFWCNPISGHATLYWYQQILGQGPKLLIQFQNNGVVDDSQLPKDRFSAERLKGVDSTLKIQPAKLEDSAVYLCASSFRDRGSYEQYFGPGTRLTVT.

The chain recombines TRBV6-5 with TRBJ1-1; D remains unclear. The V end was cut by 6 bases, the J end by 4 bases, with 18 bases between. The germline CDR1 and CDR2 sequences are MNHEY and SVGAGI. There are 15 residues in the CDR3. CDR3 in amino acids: CASRPSLGRVTEAFF. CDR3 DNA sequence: TGTGCCAGCAGGCCCTCTTTGGGCCGTGTCACTGAAGCTTTCTTT.

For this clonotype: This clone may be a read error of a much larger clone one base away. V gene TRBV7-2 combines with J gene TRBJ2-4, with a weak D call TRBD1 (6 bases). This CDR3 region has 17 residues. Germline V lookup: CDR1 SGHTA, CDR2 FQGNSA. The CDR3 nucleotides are TGTGCCAGCAGCCCGCGAGGGACCTCCGGGGACAAAAACATTCAGTGCTTC. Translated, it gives CASSPRGTSGDKNIQCF. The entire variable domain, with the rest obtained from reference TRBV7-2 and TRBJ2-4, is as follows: GAGVSQSPSNKVTEKGKDVELRCDPISGHTALYWYRQSLGQGLEFLIYFQGNSAPDKSGLPSDRFSAERTGGSVSTLTIQRTQQEDSAVYLCASSPRGTSGDKNIQCFGAGTRLSVL.

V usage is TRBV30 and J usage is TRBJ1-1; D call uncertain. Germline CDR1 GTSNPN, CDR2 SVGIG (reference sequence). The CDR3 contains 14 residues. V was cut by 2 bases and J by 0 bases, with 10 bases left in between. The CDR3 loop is CAWSSGRMNTEAFF. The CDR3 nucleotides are TGTGCCTGGAGTTCCGGACGGATGAACACTGAAGCTTTCTTT.

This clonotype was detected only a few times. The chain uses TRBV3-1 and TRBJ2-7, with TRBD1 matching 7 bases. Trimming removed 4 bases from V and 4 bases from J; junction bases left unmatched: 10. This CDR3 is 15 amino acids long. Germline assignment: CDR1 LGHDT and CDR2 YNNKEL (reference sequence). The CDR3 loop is CASSPPTGNRYEQYF. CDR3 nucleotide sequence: TGTGCCAGCAGCCCGCCGACAGGGAATCGGTACGAGCAGTACTTC.

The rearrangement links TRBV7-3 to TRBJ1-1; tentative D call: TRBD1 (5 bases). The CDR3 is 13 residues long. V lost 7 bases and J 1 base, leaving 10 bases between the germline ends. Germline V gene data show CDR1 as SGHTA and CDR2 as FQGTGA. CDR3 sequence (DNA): TGTGCCAGCAAGGTCGACAGGAACACTGAAGCTTTCTTT. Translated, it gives CASKVDRNTEAFF.